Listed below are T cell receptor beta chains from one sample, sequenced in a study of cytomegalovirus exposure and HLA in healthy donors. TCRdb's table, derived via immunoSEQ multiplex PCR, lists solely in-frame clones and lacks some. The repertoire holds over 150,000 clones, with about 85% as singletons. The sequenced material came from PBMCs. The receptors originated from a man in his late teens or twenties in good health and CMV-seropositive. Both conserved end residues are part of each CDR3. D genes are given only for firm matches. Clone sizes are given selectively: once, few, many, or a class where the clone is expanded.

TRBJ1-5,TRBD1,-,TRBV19,TGTGCCAGTACCGGGACAGGGGGTCGGCAGCCCCAGCATTTT,CASTGTGGRQPQHF
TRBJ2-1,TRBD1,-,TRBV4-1,TGCGCCAGCAGCCAAATGACAGGGGAAAAGGTCGATGAGCAGTTCTTC,CASSQMTGEKVDEQFF
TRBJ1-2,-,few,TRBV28,TGTGCCAGCAGCTCCCCCTTGGGAGGGGCGGGTTATGGCTACACCTTC,CASSSPLGGAGYGYTF
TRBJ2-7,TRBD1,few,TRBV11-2,TGTGCCAGCAGCTTAGGGGAATGGACAGGGGCCTACTACGAGCAGTACTTC,CASSLGEWTGAYYEQYF
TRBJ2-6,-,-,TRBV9,TGTGCCAGCAGCGTGACGTTTCCAGGGGACCTCTCTGGGGCCAACGTCCTGACTTTC,CASSVTFPGDLSGANVLTF
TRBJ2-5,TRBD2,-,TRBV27,TGTGCCAGCAGTTCCACTAGCGGGAGGGAGACCCAGTACTTC,CASSSTSGRETQYF
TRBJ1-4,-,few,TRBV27,TGTGCCAGCAGAGAGTTAGGGGGTGAAAAACTGTTTTTT,CASRELGGEKLFF
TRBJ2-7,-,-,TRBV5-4,TGTGCCAGCAGCTTATCCGGGGGGCCCGAGCAGTACTTC,CASSLSGGPEQYF
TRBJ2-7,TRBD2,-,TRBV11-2,TGTGCCAGCAGCTTGCGGGGGGGCGGCAACGAGCAGTACTTC,CASSLRGGGNEQYF
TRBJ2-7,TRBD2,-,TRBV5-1,TGCGCCAGCAGCTTGGGCCAGCATAGCGGGGAGTCCCACGAGCAGTACTTC,CASSLGQHSGESHEQYF
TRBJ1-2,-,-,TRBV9,TGTGCCAGCAGCGTAGGGGGCGACTATGGCTACACCTTC,CASSVGGDYGYTF
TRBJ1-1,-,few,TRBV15,TGTGCCACCAGCTCCCTCGCTGGGAGGTTGCTCTTT,CATSSLAGRLLF
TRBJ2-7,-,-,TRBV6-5,TGTGCCAGCAGTTACTCCTCGGGGAATCTAGTGCAGTACTTC,CASSYSSGNLVQYF
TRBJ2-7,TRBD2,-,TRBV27,TGTGCCAGCAGTTTATCCCCTAGCGGAAACTCCTACGAGCAGTACTTC,CASSLSPSGNSYEQYF
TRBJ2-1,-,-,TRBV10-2,TGCGCCAGCTCCGCCAGCGGAGGAGTGGGGAATGAGCAGTTCTTC,CASSASGGVGNEQFF
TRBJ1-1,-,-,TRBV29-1,TGCAGCGTTGAACCCAGATTACGGAGCACTGAAGCTTTCTTT,CSVEPRLRSTEAFF
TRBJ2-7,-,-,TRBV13,TGTGCCAGCAGCCCGGGGGGGACAGGGAACCCCGAGCAGTACTTC,CASSPGGTGNPEQYF
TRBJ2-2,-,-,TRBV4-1,TGCGCCAGCAGCCAGGTTTTAGCGGTGAACACCGGGGAGCTGTTTTTT,CASSQVLAVNTGELFF
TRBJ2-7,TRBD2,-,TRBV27,TGTGCCAGCAGCCCCCTTATAGCGGGAGACGAGCAGTACTTC,CASSPLIAGDEQYF
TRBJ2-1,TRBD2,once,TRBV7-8,TGTGCCAGCAGCTTAGACGGGAGGGAGCAGTTCTTC,CASSLDGREQFF
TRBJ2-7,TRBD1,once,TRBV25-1,TGTGCCAGCAGTGGACCCGGGACAGGGTCCTCCGAGCAGTACTTC,CASSGPGTGSSEQYF
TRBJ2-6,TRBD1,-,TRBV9,TGTGCCAGCAGCTTTGACAGGGCTACCATTCCGCCCAACGTCCTGACTTTC,CASSFDRATIPPNVLTF
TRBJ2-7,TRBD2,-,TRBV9,TGTGCCAGCAGCGAAACTAGCGGGAGCTACGAGCAGTACTTC,CASSETSGSYEQYF
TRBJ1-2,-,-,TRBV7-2,TGTGCCAGCAGCCAACAGGACTATGGCTACACCTTC,CASSQQDYGYTF
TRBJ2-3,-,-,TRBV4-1,TGCGCCAGCAGCCAAGATGGCCTAGCGAGCACAGATACGCAGTATTTT,CASSQDGLASTDTQYF
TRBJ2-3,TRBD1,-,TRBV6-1,TGTGCCAGCAGTGAGTCTGTACAGGGGGCCACAGATACGCAGTATTTT,CASSESVQGATDTQYF
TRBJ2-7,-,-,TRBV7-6,TGTGCCAGCAGCGCCCGGGTGACTGGGTGGGAGCAGTACTTC,CASSARVTGWEQYF
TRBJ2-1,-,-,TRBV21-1,TGTGCCAGGGGCTCTTTCAATGAGCAGTTCTTC,CARGSFNEQFF
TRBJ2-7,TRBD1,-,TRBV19,TGTGCCAGTAGTCGGCCGGGACAGGAAGAGCAGTACTTC,CASSRPGQEEQYF
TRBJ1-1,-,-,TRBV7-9,TGTGCCAGCAGCTCCTCGAACACTGAAGCTTTCTTT,CASSSSNTEAFF
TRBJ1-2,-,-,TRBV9,TGTGCCAGCAAAGGGGTTAGCTATGGCTACACCTTC,CASKGVSYGYTF
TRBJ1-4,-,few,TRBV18,TGTGCCAGCTCATACCGACAGCTAGAAAAACTGTTTTTT,CASSYRQLEKLFF
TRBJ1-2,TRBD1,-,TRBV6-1,TGTGCCAGCAGTGTGGGGGCAGGGGGCAGCTATGGCTACACCTTC,CASSVGAGGSYGYTF
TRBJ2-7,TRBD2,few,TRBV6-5,TGTGCCAGCAGTTACAGGGCTAGCGGGGTTGGCGAGCAGTACTTC,CASSYRASGVGEQYF
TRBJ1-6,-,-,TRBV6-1,TGTGCCAGCAGTGGGGCAGTCTATAATTCACCCCTCCACTTT,CASSGAVYNSPLHF
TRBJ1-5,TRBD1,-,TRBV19,TGTGCCAGTAGCCGTGACAGGGTGTATCAGCCCCAGCATTTT,CASSRDRVYQPQHF
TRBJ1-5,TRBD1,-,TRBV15,TGTGCCACCAGTAACAGGGGGCGCGGTCAGCCCCAGCATTTT,CATSNRGRGQPQHF
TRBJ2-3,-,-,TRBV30,TGTGCCTGGAGCGGGGGGCACACAGATACGCAGTATTTT,CAWSGGHTDTQYF
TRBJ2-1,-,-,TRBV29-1,TGCAGCGTTGAATCGAATGGGGAGGAGCAGTTCTTC,CSVESNGEEQFF
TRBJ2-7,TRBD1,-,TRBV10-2,TGCGCCGCAGAGCAGGGGGCAGGCGAGCAGTACTTC,CAAEQGAGEQYF
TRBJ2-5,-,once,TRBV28,TGTGCCAGCACTTATCAGGGGGCTAGCGGAAAAGAGACCCAGTACTTC,CASTYQGASGKETQYF
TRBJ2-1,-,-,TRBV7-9,TGTGCCAGCACCGTACTAGACAATGAGCAGTTCTTC,CASTVLDNEQFF
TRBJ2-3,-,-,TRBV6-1,TGTGCCAGCGATGTCCGGGGCACAGATACGCAGTATTTT,CASDVRGTDTQYF
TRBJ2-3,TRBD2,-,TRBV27,TGTGCCAGCAGTGGAAGCGGGGGGGCCCCAGATACGCAGTATTTT,CASSGSGGAPDTQYF
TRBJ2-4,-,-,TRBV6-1,TGTGCCAGCAGTGAAGCAGGACAGGGACTAAAGAACATTCAGTACTTC,CASSEAGQGLKNIQYF
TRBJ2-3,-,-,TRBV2,TGTGCCAGCAGCCCGGACAGAAGGTACACAGATACGCAGTATTTT,CASSPDRRYTDTQYF
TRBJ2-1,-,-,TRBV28,TGTGCCAGCAGTTTCGGGATCTACAATGAGCAGTTCTTC,CASSFGIYNEQFF
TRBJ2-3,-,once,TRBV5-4,TGTGCCAGCAGCTCGCGGGGGCCACGCACAGATACGCAGTATTTT,CASSSRGPRTDTQYF